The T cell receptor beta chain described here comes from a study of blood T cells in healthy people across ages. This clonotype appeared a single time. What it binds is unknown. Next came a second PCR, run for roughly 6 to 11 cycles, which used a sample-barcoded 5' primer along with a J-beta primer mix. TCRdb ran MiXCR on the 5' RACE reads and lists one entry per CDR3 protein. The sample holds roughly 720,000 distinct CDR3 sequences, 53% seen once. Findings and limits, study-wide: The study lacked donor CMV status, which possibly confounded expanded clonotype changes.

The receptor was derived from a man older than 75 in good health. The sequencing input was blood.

CDR3 loop: CASSQEVWTAAFF. CDR3 DNA: TGTGCCAGCAGCCAAGAAGTTTGGACAGCTGCTTTCTTT. V gene TRBV3-1 combines with J gene TRBJ1-1; possibly TRBD1 for D (6 bases). The V gene lost 0 bases and the J gene lost 11 bases, with 13 bases spanning the gap. This CDR3 contains 13 residues. Germline loops: CDR1 LGHDT, CDR2 YNNKEL (reference sequence).